The 7 T cell receptor beta chains presented below share a single source sample, sequenced in a study of T cells in Graves' hyperthyroidism and ophthalmopathy. RNA transcripts gave rise to amplified TCR beta CDR3 regions. HTBI primers were the set used in a first-round RT-PCR of the TCR CDR3. TCRdb itself ran the multiplex PCR reads through MiXCR, one entry per CDR3 protein. This table holds about 59,000 distinct CDR3 sequences, around 50% found once. Sequences were obtained from blood. All receptors derive from a woman aged 55 to 70 with Graves' ophthalmopathy.

As to this clonotype: Likely a read error: the CDR3 ends without its conserved phenylalanine or tryptophan. The limits of the CDR3 on the DNA are not certain, so only TCRdb's listed CDR3 is given. The chain couples TRBV28 to TRBJ2-7; the table names TRBD2, a call not compared with the DNA. Termini included, the CDR3 measures 10 amino acids. Germline lookup yields CDR1 MDHEN and CDR2 SYDVKM. This CDR3 is CASSLSGLGG.

In this sample, this clonotype is medium-sized. This chain uses TRBV15 with TRBJ2-3; 7 nucleotides agree with TRBD1. V dropped 9 bases and J dropped 2; count of bases not matched to a gene: 5. The germline V gene has CDR1 LNHNV and CDR2 YYDKDF (reference sequence). The CDR3 extends over 13 amino acids. The CDR3 DNA reads as TGTGCCACGGGACAGCCACACACAGATACGCAGTATTTT. Translation: CATGQPHTDTQYF.

This chain links TRBV7-9 with TRBJ2-2; D remains unclear. The ends were cut back, 5 bases at V and 6 bases at J, with 10 bases in the middle. CDR3 size: 13 residues. CDR1 and CDR2 from the germline V gene are SEHNR and FQNEAQ (reference sequence). The CDR3 nucleotides are TGTGCCAGCAGCGCGCCTACTGCCGGGGAGCTGTTTTTT. This gives the protein CASSAPTAGELFF.

Comment on this clonotype: No conserved phenylalanine or tryptophan ends this CDR3, so it is likely a read error. The chain joins TRBV5-1 to TRBJ1-2; D may be TRBD1 (6 bases). The CDR3 contains 14 residues. Germline CDR1 reads SGHRS; CDR2 reads YFSETQ. The germline V and J ends were trimmed by 0 bases and 9 bases, with 15 bases remaining between them. The CDR3 DNA sequence: TGCGCCAGCAGCTTGGCGGGGGGGCCCAATAGCTACACCATC. This gives the protein CASSLAGGPNSYTI.

This clonotype has at least ten counts. The V call is TRBV12-3 or TRBV12-4, the J call TRBJ2-1, with 9 positions matching TRBD1. The V and J ends lost 3 bases and 6 bases, in that order; junction bases with no gene match: 6. This CDR3 has 15 amino acids. The CDR3: CASSLGDRAGNEQFF. In nucleotides, the CDR3 is TGTGCCAGCAGTTTGGGGGACAGGGCGGGCAATGAGCAGTTCTTC.

V usage is TRBV10-1 and J usage is TRBJ2-1; TRBD2 agrees at 7 bases. The CDR3 totals 20 residues. The V gene end was trimmed by 6 bases and the J gene end by 4 bases; junction bases not matched to a gene: 24. From germline, CDR1 is WNHNN and CDR2 SYGVQD (reference sequence). CDR3 amino acids: CASRDTSSGSGPWSYNEQFF. Here the CDR3 DNA reads TGCGCCAGCAGGGATACCTCCTCGGGTAGCGGGCCCTGGTCGTACAATGAGCAGTTCTTC.

The gene calls are TRBV5-6 and TRBJ2-3, with 13 bases aligning to TRBD2. CDR3 length equals 16 residues. V shed 4 bases, J shed 10 bases, and the junction held 12 bases outside the gene matches. CDR1 and CDR2 (germline): SGHDT, YYEEEE. The CDR3 sequence is CASSARLAGGRGAQYF. The CDR3 DNA sequence: TGTGCCAGCAGCGCCCGACTAGCGGGGGGCCGAGGAGCGCAGTATTTT.